This T cell receptor (beta chain) was retrieved from a study of regulatory T cells in long-lasting Graves disease. About the study: The study counted Graves' disease as persistent given over 5 years of antithyroid drugs and positive TSH receptor antibodies.

For this clonotype: Its antigen is unidentified.

Time point meaning: persistent/refractory GD, antithyroid drugs over 5 years with positive TRAb. After RNA was extracted from PBMCs, the TCR library was made from it. Library construction for TCR beta used iRepertoire HTBI primers and Arm-PCR of CDR3 regions. TCRdb fed the multiplex PCR reads into MiXCR, producing one record per CDR3 protein. The sample includes 300,000 to 350,000 distinct CDR3 sequences, around 20% of them seen just once. The ends were cut back, 0 bases at V and 2 bases at J, with 12 bases in the middle. Germline loops: CDR1 DFQATT, CDR2 SNEGSKA (reference sequence). The CDR3 sequence is 15 residues long. General study findings and limits: For persistent Graves' patients, TCR diversity was lower than for newly diagnosed ones.

The sample consisted of peripheral blood mononuclear cells (PBMCs), taken when the disease was refractory, from a patient treated with antithyroid drugs. The sequence was collected from a female donor with Graves disease. The chain employs TRBV20-1 and TRBJ2-3; the D gene could be TRBD1 or TRBD2 (5 bases each). CDR3 DNA: TGCAGTGCTAGAGATCTTCGAGGGGACACAGATACGCAGTATTTT. Its translation is CSARDLRGDTDTQYF.